This is a list of T cell receptor beta chains from one sample in a study of shared clonotypes between healthy human individuals. The data were produced by immunoSEQ multiplex PCR, yet TCRdb's version contains in-frame clones alone and is incomplete. Of more than 400,000 clones listed, approximately 95% are singletons. The sample taken for sequencing was naive CD4+ T cells sorted from blood. The receptors originated from a woman in her thirties in good health. Both conserved end residues are part of each CDR3. A D gene is named only where the DNA matches it firmly. Clone size appears in some rows only: once, few, many, or a class for an expanded clone.

j_call v_call d_call clone_size cdr3_aa cdr3_nt
TRBJ2-5 TRBV6-5 NA NA CASSYLSPGGETQYF TGTGCCAGCAGTTACCTGTCCCCGGGTGGGGAGACCCAGTACTTC
TRBJ2-7 TRBV2 NA NA CASSSLGSEQYF TGTGCCAGCAGTTCGTTGGGGTCCGAGCAGTACTTC
TRBJ2-7 TRBV6-5 NA NA CASSYSSTLGGEQYF TGTGCCAGCAGTTACTCGAGTACTTTGGGCGGCGAGCAGTACTTC
TRBJ2-7 TRBV2 TRBD1 NA CASRSPGQGYEQYF TGTGCCAGCAGGAGCCCGGGACAGGGCTACGAGCAGTACTTC
TRBJ2-7 TRBV28 NA NA CASSKSRGTWYEQYF TGTGCCAGCAGTAAGTCCCGGGGAACATGGTACGAGCAGTACTTC
TRBJ2-1 TRBV18 TRBD2 NA CASSPLAGVGVEQFF TGTGCCAGCTCACCTCTAGCGGGAGTGGGTGTTGAGCAGTTCTTC
TRBJ2-3 TRBV28 NA NA CASSLQVDTQYF TGTGCCAGCAGTTTACAAGTGGATACGCAGTATTTT
TRBJ2-7 TRBV19 NA NA CASSTGLQGGYEQYF TGTGCCAGTAGTACGGGACTCCAAGGGGGCTACGAGCAGTACTTC
TRBJ1-5 TRBV19 NA NA CASSPGRQIVGNQPQHF TGTGCCAGTAGCCCGGGACGTCAGATCGTGGGCAATCAGCCCCAGCATTTT
TRBJ2-7 TRBV2 TRBD2 NA CASSRLAGESEQYF TGTGCCAGCAGCCGGCTAGCGGGAGAAAGTGAGCAGTACTTC
TRBJ2-7 TRBV7-8 NA once CASSFQRVSYEQYF TGTGCCAGCAGCTTCCAAAGGGTCTCCTACGAGCAGTACTTC
TRBJ1-3 TRBV6-5 NA NA CASRDRKEGNTIYF TGTGCCAGCAGGGACCGCAAGGAGGGAAACACCATATATTTT
TRBJ2-7 TRBV2 NA NA CASSERLYEQYF TGTGCCAGCAGTGAAAGACTTTACGAGCAGTACTTC
TRBJ1-1 TRBV6-6 NA NA CASSRTGSEGAEAFF TGTGCCAGCAGCCGTACAGGGTCCGAAGGTGCTGAAGCTTTCTTT
TRBJ1-2 TRBV6-1 NA NA CASRDRGRRVGYTF TGTGCCAGCAGGGATCGAGGGCGCAGGGTTGGCTACACCTTC
TRBJ2-5 TRBV28 TRBD1 NA CASQTGGAGQETQYF TGTGCCAGTCAGACAGGGGGCGCGGGCCAAGAGACCCAGTACTTC
TRBJ2-1 TRBV5-1 TRBD2 NA CASSLVGLAGGPGEQFF TGCGCCAGCAGCTTGGTGGGACTAGCGGGAGGGCCAGGTGAGCAGTTCTTC
TRBJ2-7 TRBV4-1 NA NA CASSQEMGDEQYF TGCGCCAGCAGCCAAGAGATGGGCGACGAGCAGTACTTC
TRBJ2-7 TRBV27 NA NA CASSLSLVRAVNYEQYF TGTGCCAGCAGTTTATCGCTGGTCCGGGCCGTTAACTACGAGCAGTACTTC
TRBJ2-5 TRBV7-9 NA NA CASSLARETQYF TGTGCCAGCAGCTTGGCTCGGGAGACCCAGTACTTC
TRBJ1-4 TRBV6-6 TRBD1 NA CASRTRTGTEKLFF TGTGCCAGCAGAACAAGGACAGGGACAGAAAAACTGTTTTTT
TRBJ1-1 TRBV7-2 TRBD1 NA CASSRTGTGEAFF TGTGCCAGCAGCCGAACCGGGACAGGTGAAGCTTTCTTT
TRBJ2-7 TRBV5-6 NA NA CASRHVVDRGREGSYEQYF TGTGCCAGCAGACATGTCGTCGACAGGGGGCGGGAGGGTTCTTACGAGCAGTACTTC
TRBJ1-1 TRBV20-1 NA NA CSAREAFF TGCAGTGCTCGTGAAGCTTTCTTT
TRBJ1-2 TRBV6-1 NA NA CASSEPPNYGYTF TGTGCCAGCAGTGAACCACCTAACTATGGCTACACCTTC
TRBJ1-2 TRBV28 NA NA CAASGTPKAGYTF TGTGCCGCCTCCGGGACTCCAAAGGCCGGCTACACCTTC
TRBJ1-5 TRBV5-5 TRBD1 few CASSPRTGPNQPQHF TGTGCCAGCAGCCCTAGGACAGGGCCGAATCAGCCCCAGCATTTT
TRBJ1-1 TRBV28 NA NA CASSPGRERAFF TGTGCCAGCAGTCCTGGTCGGGAGAGGGCTTTCTTT
TRBJ2-7 TRBV21-1 NA NA CASSVRRTNPDWEQYF TGTGCCAGCAGCGTTAGACGGACTAATCCTGACTGGGAGCAGTACTTC
TRBJ2-2 TRBV4-1 NA NA CASSLQPGLITGELFF TGCGCCAGCAGCCTACAACCGGGACTTATCACCGGGGAGCTGTTTTTT
TRBJ1-2 TRBV14 NA NA CASSARTGIYGYTF TGTGCCAGCAGCGCCCGGACGGGGATCTATGGCTACACCTTC
TRBJ2-6 TRBV23-1 NA NA CATSSSGANVLTF TGCGCCACCTCGAGCTCTGGGGCCAACGTCCTGACTTTC
TRBJ2-7 TRBV5-4 NA NA CASSFRRGEQYF TGTGCCAGCAGCTTTCGACGCGGCGAGCAGTACTTC
TRBJ2-7 TRBV7-8 NA NA CASSRTDYEQYF TGTGCCAGCAGCCGGACGGACTACGAGCAGTACTTC
TRBJ2-7 TRBV5-6 NA NA CASSLRKGVSSSYEQYF TGTGCCAGCAGCTTAAGAAAAGGGGTCAGCAGCTCCTACGAGCAGTACTTC
TRBJ2-1 TRBV25-1 TRBD1 NA CASSDRPRGPSSYNEQFF TGTGCCAGCAGTGATCGCCCCAGGGGGCCGAGCTCCTACAATGAGCAGTTCTTC
TRBJ2-7 TRBV6-1 TRBD2 NA CASSGPGLAGSLIIEQYF TGTGCCAGCAGTGGGCCGGGACTAGCGGGTTCCCTTATTATTGAGCAGTACTTC
TRBJ2-6 TRBV19 NA NA CASSFLLNSGANVLTF TGTGCCAGTAGTTTCTTACTAAACTCTGGGGCCAACGTCCTGACTTTC
TRBJ1-2 TRBV18 NA NA CASSPSGLYGYTF TGTGCCAGCTCACCATCCGGACTCTATGGCTACACCTTC
TRBJ1-1 TRBV9 NA few CASSVRRNTEAFF TGTGCCAGCAGCGTGCGCAGAAACACTGAAGCTTTCTTT
TRBJ1-3 TRBV18 NA NA CASSQNGQKNGNTIYF TGTGCCAGCTCCCAAAACGGACAGAAGAATGGAAACACCATATATTTT
TRBJ2-7 TRBV2 TRBD2 NA CATSEASGRGSSYEQYF TGTGCCACCTCAGAGGCTAGCGGGAGGGGGAGCTCCTACGAGCAGTACTTC
TRBJ2-1 TRBV5-1 NA NA CASSLAVRDSNEQFF TGCGCCAGCAGCTTGGCAGTTAGGGATAGCAATGAGCAGTTCTTC
TRBJ1-1 TRBV7-3 NA NA CASSEGQPNTEAFF TGTGCCAGCAGCGAAGGACAGCCGAACACTGAAGCTTTCTTT
TRBJ2-7 TRBV29-1 NA NA CSVGTGRYEQYF TGCAGCGTTGGCACAGGGCGGTACGAGCAGTACTTC
TRBJ2-7 TRBV9 TRBD2 once CASSEGLGAYEQYF TGTGCCAGCAGCGAGGGACTAGGAGCCTACGAGCAGTACTTC
TRBJ2-3 TRBV18 NA NA CASSGYTDTQYF TGTGCCAGCTCAGGGTACACAGATACGCAGTATTTT
TRBJ2-7 TRBV28 NA NA CASRPGGPAYEQYF TGTGCCAGCAGACCCGGGGGGCCCGCCTACGAGCAGTACTTC
TRBJ2-3 TRBV7-2 TRBD2 NA CASSLAGLATDTQYF TGTGCCAGCAGCTTAGCGGGACTAGCCACAGATACGCAGTATTTT
TRBJ2-1 TRBV5-1 TRBD1 NA CASSLEPGQTYNEQFF TGCGCCAGCAGCTTGGAACCGGGACAGACCTACAATGAGCAGTTCTTC
TRBJ1-1 TRBV6-1 NA NA CASSERGVITEAFF TGTGCCAGCAGTGAGAGGGGGGTGATCACTGAAGCTTTCTTT
TRBJ1-2 TRBV5-1 NA NA CASSLGRETNYGYTF TGCGCCAGCAGCTTGGGCAGGGAAACTAACTATGGCTACACCTTC
TRBJ1-2 TRBV28 NA NA CASSPGHGNYGYTF TGTGCCAGCAGTCCGGGACACGGGAACTATGGCTACACCTTC